A selection of T cell receptor beta chains follows, all from one sample in a study of T cells in Graves' hyperthyroidism and ophthalmopathy. Using its own MiXCR run on the multiplex PCR reads, TCRdb lists one record per CDR3 protein. This sample has about 560,000 distinct CDR3 sequences, with around 15% found just once. The specimen sequenced was blood. The receptors originated from a young woman with Graves' hyperthyroidism. CDR3s include the opening cysteine and the closing phenylalanine or tryptophan. The D gene is left open where the match is weak. The size field is filled for only some rows; it gives once, few, many or a size class.

size: once
D: NA
J: TRBJ2-5
length: 14
V: TRBV7-2
CDR3: CASSLAGVVETQYF
DNA: TGTGCCAGCAGCTTAGCGGGAGTGGTAGAGACCCAGTACTTC

size: many
D: TRBD2
J: TRBJ2-5
length: 14
V: TRBV2
CDR3: CASQTSGGGETQYF
DNA: TGTGCCAGCCAGACTAGCGGGGGGGGGGAGACCCAGTACTTC

size: few
D: NA
J: TRBJ1-5
length: 15
V: TRBV9
CDR3: CASSPDWVMDQPQHF
DNA: TGTGCCAGCAGCCCAGATTGGGTTATGGATCAGCCCCAGCATTTT

size: many
D: TRBD2
J: TRBJ2-3
length: 17
V: TRBV20-1
CDR3: CSAGIAGVADDTDTQYF
DNA: TGCAGTGCTGGTATAGCGGGAGTGGCGGATGACACAGATACGCAGTATTTT

size: many
D: NA
J: TRBJ2-3
length: 14
V: TRBV5-1
CDR3: CASSPEDSNDTQYF
DNA: TGCGCCAGCAGCCCCGAGGACAGTAACGATACGCAGTATTTT

size: few
D: TRBD1
J: TRBJ2-1
length: 13
V: TRBV29-1
CDR3: CSVRTGSYNEQFF
DNA: TGCAGCGTCCGGACAGGGTCATACAATGAGCAGTTCTTC

size: many
D: NA
J: TRBJ1-5
length: 15
V: TRBV12-3/TRBV12-4
CDR3: CASSSSGPIFQPQHF
DNA: TGTGCCAGCAGTTCTAGTGGACCGATTTTTCAGCCCCAGCATTTT

size: few
D: NA
J: TRBJ2-1
length: 15
V: TRBV6-1
CDR3: CASSYAGAGYNEQFF
DNA: TGTGCCAGCAGTTATGCCGGCGCGGGCTACAATGAGCAGTTCTTC

size: many
D: TRBD2
J: TRBJ2-1
length: 15
V: TRBV5-1
CDR3: CASSLTSGGHNEQFF
DNA: TGCGCCAGCAGCTTGACTAGCGGGGGCCACAATGAGCAGTTCTTC

size: many
D: NA
J: TRBJ2-5
length: 13
V: TRBV15
CDR3: CATSRGGGETQYF
DNA: TGTGCCACCAGCAGAGGTGGGGGAGAGACCCAGTACTTC

size: many
D: TRBD2
J: TRBJ2-7
length: 15
V: TRBV6-2/TRBV6-3
CDR3: CASSYGRGASYEQYF
DNA: TGTGCCAGCAGTTACGGGCGGGGGGCCTCCTACGAGCAGTACTTC

size: many
D: TRBD2
J: TRBJ2-3
length: 15
V: TRBV28
CDR3: CAIGLAGGPADTQYF
DNA: TGTGCCATCGGACTAGCGGGAGGGCCGGCAGATACGCAGTATTTT

size: many
D: TRBD2
J: TRBJ2-7
length: 13
V: TRBV20-1
CDR3: CSASAGVVDEQYF
DNA: TGCAGTGCCAGCGCGGGAGTGGTTGACGAGCAGTACTTC

size: many
D: NA
J: TRBJ2-3
length: 13
V: TRBV7-6
CDR3: CASSRGSADTQYF
DNA: TGTGCCAGCAGCCGAGGCTCCGCAGATACGCAGTATTTT

size: few
D: NA
J: TRBJ2-3
length: 15
V: TRBV6-1
CDR3: CASRNGRDPFWGQYF
DNA: TGTGCCAGCAGGAACGGCAGGGACCCCTTCTGGGGGCAGTATTTT

size: NA
D: NA
J: TRBJ2-3
length: 15
V: TRBV7-8
CDR3: CASSFSGRGTDTQYF
DNA: TGTGCCAGCAGCTTCTCTGGACGGGGCACAGATACGCAGTATTTT